These 19 T cell receptor beta chains were sequenced from one sample in a study of long-term antiretroviral therapy in people with HIV. With survey level as its setting, the immunoSEQ assay was v3.0. Profiling relied on immunoSEQ multiplex PCR, and the TCRdb table lists in-frame clones only, not all of them. The table has around 21,000 clones, less than 95% seen once; the top ten hold about 9.2%. The sample was unsorted PBMCs, taken approximately 4.4 years before starting antiretroviral therapy. The receptors originated from a woman aged 25-40 years with HIV.

This clone has a single count. The chain has TRBV9 and TRBJ2-6, with D maybe TRBD2 (6 bases). The germline CDR1 and CDR2 sequences are SGDLS and YYNGEE. The CDR3 has 17 amino acids. Trimming pared 2 bases from V and 2 bases from J, leaving 14 bases between. DNA of the CDR3: TGTGCCAGCAGCGTCTGGGCTTGGGGGGCTGGGGCCAACGTCCTGACTTTC. It specifies CASSVWAWGAGANVLTF.

Written as DNA, the CDR3 is TGTGCCAGCAGCTTAGGCGCGGGAGCGGGGGAAAACATTCAGTACTTC. It specifies CASSLGAGAGENIQYF. The chain recombines TRBV13 with TRBJ2-4; the match to TRBD2 covers 8 bases. Germline assignment: CDR1 PRHDT and CDR2 FYEKMQ (reference sequence). V shed 0 bases, J shed 5 bases, and the junction held 6 bases outside the gene matches. The CDR3 loop spans 16 amino acids.

J is TRBJ2-7 and V is TRBV9; D possibly corresponds to TRBD2 (6 bases). The CDR3 length is 13 residues. Trimming cost V 3 bases and J 3 bases, with 10 bases left between them. The germline V gene encodes CDR1 SGDLS and CDR2 YYNGEE. CDR3 region: CASSAMGGYEQYF. The CDR3 bases are TGTGCCAGCAGCGCCATGGGGGGCTACGAGCAGTACTTC.

The genes are TRBV27 and TRBJ1-5; D perhaps matches TRBD1 (6 bases). This CDR3 comprises 16 residues. Germline V CDR1 and CDR2: MNHEY, SMNVEV (reference sequence). Trimming removed 6 bases from V and 2 bases from J, with 17 bases in between. CDR3 sequence (DNA): TGTGCCAGCAGGAGGGAGGGGGGTTCGGGCAATCAGCCCCAGCATTTT. This sequence encodes CASRREGGSGNQPQHF.

The gene calls are TRBV7-2 and TRBJ2-5, with D possibly TRBD2 on 6 matching bases. CDR1 is SGHTA, CDR2 FQGNSA, per germline. The V end lost 0 bases, the J end lost 5 bases, and 16 bases lay between the germline ends. The CDR3 totals 16 residues. The CDR3 nucleotides are TGTGCCAGCAGCTTAGCGGACGGGGGAGCCTCGGAGACCCAGTACTTC. As protein: CASSLADGGASETQYF.

This clone was detected once. The J gene is TRBJ2-7, the V gene TRBV7-9; no reliable D call. Germline V gene data show CDR1 as SEHNR and CDR2 as FQNEAQ (reference sequence). Trimming left V 0 bases short and J 0 bases short, with 9 bases between. This CDR3 has 15 amino acids. As DNA, the CDR3 is TGTGCCAGCAGCTTAGCTCCCCACCACTCCTACGAGCAGTACTTC. Residues: CASSLAPHHSYEQYF. Drawing the rest from reference TRBV7-9 and TRBJ2-7, the complete variable domain is DTGVSQNPRHKITKRGQNVTFRCDPISEHNRLYWYRQTLGQGPEFLTYFQNEAQLEKSRLLSDRFSAERPKGSFSTLEIQRTEQGDSAMYLCASSLAPHHSYEQYFGPGTRLTVT.

The chain carries TRBV30 and TRBJ2-1, with D possibly TRBD2 on 7 matching bases. This CDR3 contains 13 residues. The V gene's germline CDR1 is GTSNPN and CDR2 SVGIG (reference sequence). Trimming shortened V by 0 bases and J by 12 bases, and 15 bases separated the two germline ends. This CDR3 reads CAWSVGGAFGQFF. DNA for the CDR3: TGTGCCTGGAGTGTTGGGGGGGCCTTCGGGCAGTTCTTC.

The DNA of the CDR3 is TGTGCCAGCTCCCCGGGCCCGGCAGAGACCCAGTACTTC. This encodes CASSPGPAETQYF. This rearrangement joins TRBV18 to TRBJ2-5; D is uncertain. CDR3 size: 13 residues. V shed 6 bases and J shed 4 bases, with 12 bases lying between them. Germline CDR1 is KGHSH and CDR2 is LQKENI.

This chain connects TRBV29-1 to TRBJ2-7; D perhaps matches TRBD1 (5 bases). CDR1 is SQVTM, CDR2 ANQGSEA, per germline. This CDR3 region has 14 residues. Trimming took off 6 bases at V and 5 bases at J, with 20 bases between the two ends. CDR3 DNA: TGCAGCGTCGTCGGACAACCTTCCGTCCACGAGCAGTACTTC. It specifies CSVVGQPSVHEQYF.

This rearrangement joins TRBV30 to TRBJ2-6; D remains ambiguous. V lost 8 bases to trimming and J lost 0 bases, with 11 bases between them. The CDR3 consists of 14 residues. The germline gives CDR1 GTSNPN, CDR2 SVGIG (reference sequence). The DNA of the CDR3 is TGTGCCCTTACCCCCTACTCTGGGGCCAACGTCCTGACTTTC. The encoded protein is CALTPYSGANVLTF.

The V and J genes are TRBV10-3 and TRBJ1-2; the D is unclear. From germline, CDR1 is ENHRY and CDR2 SYGVKD. CDR3 length: 12 amino acids. V lost 10 bases and J lost 7, with 16 bases in between. The DNA of the CDR3 is TGTGCCAGCGCCACGGGTTGGTCTGGCTACACCTTC. Translated, it gives CASATGWSGYTF.

The V call is TRBV5-6, the J call TRBJ2-2, with 12 nucleotides matching TRBD1. This CDR3 spans 15 amino acids. J lost 8 bases, V lost 4 bases, and 6 bases had no gene match. The germline V gene has CDR1 SGHDT and CDR2 YYEEEE. Here the CDR3 reads CASSVRDRGRGELFF. In DNA, the CDR3 is TGTGCCAGCAGCGTCCGGGACAGGGGGCGAGGGGAGCTGTTTTTT.

The CDR3 sequence is CASSYQGTGKFEIHSNQPQHF. The CDR3 nucleotides are TGTGCCAGCAGCTACCAAGGGACAGGGAAGTTTGAAATACATAGCAATCAGCCCCAGCATTTT. The chain employs TRBV9 and TRBJ1-5; 9 nucleotides agree with TRBD1. Per germline, CDR1 SGDLS and CDR2 YYNGEE. V trimming: 4 bases; J trimming: 0 bases; junction bases outside the gene matches: 20. The CDR3 sequence is 21 residues long.

For the CDR3, the DNA is TGTGCCAGCAGCTTGGCCAGGGAAAAACTGTTTTTT. It is translated as CASSLAREKLFF. V and J are TRBV5-6 and TRBJ1-4; D remains ambiguous. Germline-derived CDR1 and CDR2 are SGHDT and YYEEEE. The ends were cut back, 0 bases at V and 8 bases at J, with 5 bases in the middle. The CDR3 contains 12 residues.

In its sample, this clone was seen once. The CDR3 loop reads CASSTMKGITEAFF. The DNA of the CDR3 is TGTGCCAGCAGCACCATGAAGGGGATCACTGAAGCTTTCTTT. The chain has TRBV27 and TRBJ1-1; D might be TRBD1 (5 bases). The CDR3 contains 14 residues. Per germline, CDR1 MNHEY and CDR2 SMNVEV (reference sequence). With 6 bases removed from V and 4 bases from J, the gap between germline ends came to 15 bases.

The chain links TRBV19 to TRBJ1-5; TRBD1 aligns across 11 bases. The germline gives CDR1 LNHDA, CDR2 SQIVND (reference sequence). The J segment lost 5 bases and the V segment lost 6 bases, leaving 12 bases of the junction unmatched. There are 17 residues in the CDR3. The CDR3 loop reads CASRGTGGFEGYQPQHF. The CDR3 bases are TGTGCCAGTAGAGGGACAGGGGGTTTTGAGGGCTATCAGCCCCAGCATTTT.

The gene calls are TRBV7-6 and TRBJ2-7; 10 bases match TRBD1. J gave up 4 bases and V 4 bases, and 4 bases lay outside the gene matches. The CDR3 is 14 amino acids. CDR1 is SGHVS and CDR2 is FNYEAQ in the germline V gene. CDR3 DNA sequence: TGTGCCAGCAGCTCTGGACAGGGGGGGTACGAGCAGTACTTC. The encoded protein is CASSSGQGGYEQYF. Supplemented by reference TRBV7-6 and TRBJ2-7, the full variable domain reads GAGVSQSPRYKVTKRGQDVALRCDPISGHVSLYWYRQALGQGPEFLTYFNYEAQQDKSGLPNDRFSAERPEGSISTLTIQRTEQRDSAMYRCASSSGQGGYEQYFGPGTRLTVT.

This chain uses TRBV5-5 with TRBJ1-4, with D possibly being TRBD1 (6 bases). The germline V and J ends were trimmed by 0 bases and 5 bases, with 11 bases remaining between them. Germline V CDR1 and CDR2: SGHKS, YYEKEE (reference sequence). The CDR3 has 15 amino acids. The CDR3 spells CASSLVGRGNEKLFF. CDR3 DNA: TGTGCCAGCAGCTTGGTTGGCAGGGGAAATGAAAAACTGTTTTTT.

The CDR3 coding sequence is TGTGCCAGCAGCTTGACAGGGACCTATGGCTACACCTTC. Encoded protein: CASSLTGTYGYTF. J is TRBJ1-2 and V is TRBV5-6; D perhaps matches TRBD1 (6 bases). V was trimmed by 1 base and J by 4 bases, leaving 8 bases between them. Germline-derived CDR1 and CDR2 are SGHDT and YYEEEE. The CDR3 contains 13 residues.